The table lists the clone carrying this T cell receptor beta chain with many counts. The sample comes from a study of molecular identifiers for immune sequencing clone quantification. The V and J ends lost 1 base and 6 bases respectively, with 7 bases between them. The CDR3 length is 12 residues. The germline CDR1 and CDR2 sequences are MGHDK and SYGVNS. Naive CD8 libraries were made from approximately 20,000 to 1,000,000 sorted cells, and they used 10%, 30% or 50% RNA. TCRdb ran MiXCR on the PCR reads and lists one entry per CDR3 protein. Among roughly 71,000 distinct CDR3 sequences listed, less than 20% were seen once.

The receptor comes from a human donor in good health. Some libraries in this study had Jurkat cell RNA spiked in. The sequencing input was naive CD8+ T cells from blood, with Jurkat cell RNA spiked in. Subset of the sample: FACS-sorted CD8+CD4-CCR7+CD45RA+ naive T cells. The gene calls are TRBV25-1 and TRBJ2-7; no firm D call. CDR3 amino acids: CASSELWCEQYF. CDR3 DNA: TGTGCCAGCAGTGAATTGTGGTGCGAGCAGTACTTC.